Sequencing of this T cell receptor beta chain was carried out in a study of blood T cells in healthy people across ages. RNA extraction gave at least 5 micrograms of total RNA per sample. V lost 7 bases, J lost 8 bases, and 7 bases stayed unmatched. The length of the CDR3 is 12 residues. Germline assignment: CDR1 LGHNT and CDR2 FRNRAP. A second about 7 to 12 cycle PCR used barcoded and J-beta primers. TCRdb processed the 5' RACE reads anew with MiXCR; each CDR3 protein has one entry. The sample comprises under 950,000 distinct CDR3 sequences, about 24% of which are singletons, and around 22% rests with the top ten. In this sample, this clonotype turned up a few times. Its matching antigen is unknown. Study conclusions and caveats: Per-million-T-cell TCR beta diversity fell roughly linearly with age.

This receptor was identified in a man in his 70s in good health. Source material: blood. This sequence joins TRBV12-5 and TRBJ1-2; 7 positions match TRBD1. In nucleotides, the CDR3 is TGTGCTAGTGCTATAGACAGGGCGGGCTACACCTTC. It translates to CASAIDRAGYTF.